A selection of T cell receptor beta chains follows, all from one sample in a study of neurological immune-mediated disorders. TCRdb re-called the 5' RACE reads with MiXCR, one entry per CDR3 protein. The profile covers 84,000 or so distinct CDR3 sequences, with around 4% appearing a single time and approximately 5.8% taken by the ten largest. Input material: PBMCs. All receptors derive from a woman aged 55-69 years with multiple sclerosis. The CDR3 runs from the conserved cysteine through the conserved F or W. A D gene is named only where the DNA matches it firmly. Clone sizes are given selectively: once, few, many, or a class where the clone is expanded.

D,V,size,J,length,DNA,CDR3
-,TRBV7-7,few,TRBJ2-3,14,TGTGCTAGCAGCTTAGGAACGGGCTCAGATACGCAGTATTTT,CASSLGTGSDTQYF
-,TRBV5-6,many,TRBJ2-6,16,TGTGCCAGCAGCACATGGATAAACTCTGGGGCCAACGTCCTGACTTTC,CASSTWINSGANVLTF
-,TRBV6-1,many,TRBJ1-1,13,TGTGCCAGCAGCTCTCCAGGGAATACTGAAGCTTTCTTT,CASSSPGNTEAFF
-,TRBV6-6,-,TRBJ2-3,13,TGTGCCAGCAGCTACATGGACACAGATACGCAGTATTTT,CASSYMDTDTQYF
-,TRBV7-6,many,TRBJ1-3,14,TGTGCCAGCAGCTCAGGACAGCCTGGAAACACCATATATTTT,CASSSGQPGNTIYF
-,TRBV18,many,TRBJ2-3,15,TGTGCCAGCTCACCCAAGACACACAACACAGATACGCAGTATTTT,CASSPKTHNTDTQYF
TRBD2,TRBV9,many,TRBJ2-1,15,TGTGCCAGCAGCCAAACTAGCGGGGGGGCCAATGAGCAGTTCTTC,CASSQTSGGANEQFF
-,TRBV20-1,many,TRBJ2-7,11,TGCAGTGCGCGCTGGACAGCCGAGCAGTACTTC,CSARWTAEQYF
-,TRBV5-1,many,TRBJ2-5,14,TGCGCCAGCAGCTTGCCGACAGAACAAGAGACCCAGTACTTC,CASSLPTEQETQYF
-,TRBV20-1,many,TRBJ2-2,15,TGCAGTGCTAATGGAAAGATCGCGAACACCGGGGAGCTGTTTTTT,CSANGKIANTGELFF
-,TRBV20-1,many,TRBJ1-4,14,TGCAGTGCTAGTCAGGTGGGGGCGGATGAAAAACTGTTTTTT,CSASQVGADEKLFF
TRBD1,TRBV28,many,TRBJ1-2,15,TGTGCCAGCAGTTTATCGGGACAGGGGGTCAATGGCTACACCTTC,CASSLSGQGVNGYTF
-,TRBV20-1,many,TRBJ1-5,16,TGCAGTGCTAGAAAAGGGGCCGGCGATAGCAATCAGCCCCAGCATTTT,CSARKGAGDSNQPQHF